This T cell receptor beta chain was captured in a study of identical twins. Unmatched junction bases numbered 7, after V lost 4 bases and J lost 3 bases. The CDR3 contains 15 residues. From germline, CDR1 is SGHDT and CDR2 YYEEEE. A universal primer site came from template switching; cDNA carried unique molecular identifiers. TCRdb analysed the 5' RACE reads with MiXCR anew, one entry per CDR3 protein. The sample holds about 430,000 distinct CDR3 sequences; approximately 18% are singletons and the top ten take approximately 12%. This clonotype was detected many times. Its specificity is not known. Findings and caveats of the study: Sequences that were beta out-of-frame showed weaker excess twin sharing.

The sample consisted of naive T cells sorted from blood. The sequence came from a man aged 50-60 years in good health. This rearrangement joins TRBV5-6 to TRBJ2-1; 7 nucleotides align to TRBD2. CDR3: CASSLRLADYNEQFF. The CDR3 nucleotides are TGTGCCAGCAGCCTCCGACTAGCTGACTACAATGAGCAGTTCTTC.